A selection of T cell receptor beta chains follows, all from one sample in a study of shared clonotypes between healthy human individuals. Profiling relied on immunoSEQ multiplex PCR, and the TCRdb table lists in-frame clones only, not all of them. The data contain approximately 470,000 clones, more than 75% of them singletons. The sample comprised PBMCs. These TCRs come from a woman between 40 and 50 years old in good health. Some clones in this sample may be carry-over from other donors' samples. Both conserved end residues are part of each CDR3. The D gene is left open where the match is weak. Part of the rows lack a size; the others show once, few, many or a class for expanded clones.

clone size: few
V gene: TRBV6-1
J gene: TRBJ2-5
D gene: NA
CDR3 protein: CASTPGGFSETQYF
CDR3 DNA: TGTGCCAGCACACCTGGGGGTTTCTCAGAGACCCAGTACTTC

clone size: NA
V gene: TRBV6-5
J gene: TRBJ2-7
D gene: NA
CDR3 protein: CASPTPQLVLYEQYF
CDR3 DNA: TGTGCCAGCCCAACCCCACAGCTTGTGCTCTACGAGCAGTACTTC

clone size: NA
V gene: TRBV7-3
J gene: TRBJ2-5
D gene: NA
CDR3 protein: CASSLNWAETQYF
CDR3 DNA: TGTGCCAGCAGCTTAAATTGGGCAGAGACCCAGTACTTC

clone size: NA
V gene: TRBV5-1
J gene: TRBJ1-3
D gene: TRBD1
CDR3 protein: CASSLSPGTGSGNTIYF
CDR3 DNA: TGCGCCAGCAGCTTATCTCCAGGGACAGGCTCTGGAAACACCATATATTTT

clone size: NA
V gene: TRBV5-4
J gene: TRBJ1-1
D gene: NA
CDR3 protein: CASSQGSGGYTEAFF
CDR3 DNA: TGCGCCAGCAGCCAGGGCTCGGGTGGGTACACTGAAGCTTTCTTT

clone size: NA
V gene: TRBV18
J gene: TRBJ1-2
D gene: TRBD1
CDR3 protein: CASSPWAGGKSGYTF
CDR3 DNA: TGTGCCAGCTCACCATGGGCAGGGGGGAAGAGTGGCTACACCTTC

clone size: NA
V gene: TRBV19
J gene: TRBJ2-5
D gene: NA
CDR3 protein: CASTSQSLGGETQYF
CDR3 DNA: TGTGCCAGTACCTCACAGTCCCTCGGGGGAGAGACCCAGTACTTC

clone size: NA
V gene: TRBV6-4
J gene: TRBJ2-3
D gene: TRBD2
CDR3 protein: CACGLAGSSTDTQYF
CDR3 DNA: TGTGCCTGCGGACTAGCGGGATCTAGCACAGATACGCAGTATTTT

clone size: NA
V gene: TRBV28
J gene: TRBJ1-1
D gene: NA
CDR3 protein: CASRSTGNTEAFF
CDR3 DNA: TGTGCCAGTAGGAGTACAGGGAACACTGAAGCTTTCTTT

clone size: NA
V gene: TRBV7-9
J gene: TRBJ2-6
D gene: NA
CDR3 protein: CASRPGTASGANVLTF
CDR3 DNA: TGTGCCAGCAGGCCGGGGACTGCCTCTGGGGCCAACGTCCTGACTTTC

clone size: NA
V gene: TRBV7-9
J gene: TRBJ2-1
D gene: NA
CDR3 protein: CASTLRSANEQFF
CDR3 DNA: TGTGCCAGCACCTTAAGGAGCGCCAATGAGCAGTTCTTC

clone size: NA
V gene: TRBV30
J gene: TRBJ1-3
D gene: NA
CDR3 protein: CAWKGSPSGNTIYF
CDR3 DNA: TGTGCCTGGAAAGGATCTCCGTCTGGAAACACCATATATTTT

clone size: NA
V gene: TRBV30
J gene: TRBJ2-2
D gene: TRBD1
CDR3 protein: CAADRGGGTGELFF
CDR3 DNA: TGTGCCGCCGACAGGGGGGGAGGCACCGGGGAGCTGTTTTTT

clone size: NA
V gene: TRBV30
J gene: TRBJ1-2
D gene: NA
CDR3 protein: CAWSALQTYRRGYGYTF
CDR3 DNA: TGTGCCTGGAGTGCTCTCCAGACATACCGTAGGGGTTATGGCTACACCTTC

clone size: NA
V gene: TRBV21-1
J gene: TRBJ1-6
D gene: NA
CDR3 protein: CASSYGLANNSPLHF
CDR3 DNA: TGTGCCAGCAGTTACGGGTTAGCTAATAATTCACCCCTCCACTTT

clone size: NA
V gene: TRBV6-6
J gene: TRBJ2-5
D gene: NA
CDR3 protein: CASSQDSETQYF
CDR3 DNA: TGTGCCAGCAGTCAGGACTCAGAGACCCAGTACTTC

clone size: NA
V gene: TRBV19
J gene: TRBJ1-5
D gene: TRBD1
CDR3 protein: CASSGTGGNQPQHF
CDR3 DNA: TGTGCCAGTAGCGGGACAGGGGGGAATCAGCCCCAGCATTTT

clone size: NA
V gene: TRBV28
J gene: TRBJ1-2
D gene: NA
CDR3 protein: CASRTTSYGYTF
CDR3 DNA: TGTGCCAGCAGAACGACCTCCTATGGCTACACCTTC

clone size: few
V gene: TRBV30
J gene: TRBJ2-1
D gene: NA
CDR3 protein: CAWSPTGLDTVF
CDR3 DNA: TGTGCCTGGAGCCCCACAGGCCTAGATACCGTCTTC

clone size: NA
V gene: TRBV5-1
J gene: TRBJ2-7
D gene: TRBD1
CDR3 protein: CASSWSTGGTYYEQYF
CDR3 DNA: TGCGCCAGCAGCTGGTCCACAGGGGGGACTTACTACGAGCAGTACTTC

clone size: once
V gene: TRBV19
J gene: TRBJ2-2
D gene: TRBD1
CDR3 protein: CASRDRDWTGELFF
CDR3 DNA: TGTGCCAGCCGGGACAGGGACTGGACCGGGGAGCTGTTTTTT

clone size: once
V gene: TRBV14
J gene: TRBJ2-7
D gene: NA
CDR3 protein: CASSRGPYEQYF
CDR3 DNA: TGTGCCAGCAGCAGGGGCCCCTACGAGCAGTACTTC

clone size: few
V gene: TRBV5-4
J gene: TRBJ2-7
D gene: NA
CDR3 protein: CASSFSSADATAREQYF
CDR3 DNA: TGTGCCAGCAGCTTTAGTTCAGCAGACGCCACCGCCCGGGAGCAGTACTTC

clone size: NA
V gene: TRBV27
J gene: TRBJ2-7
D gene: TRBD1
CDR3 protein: CASRPNRDRTGYEQYF
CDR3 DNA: TGTGCCAGCAGGCCCAACCGGGACAGGACCGGCTACGAGCAGTACTTC

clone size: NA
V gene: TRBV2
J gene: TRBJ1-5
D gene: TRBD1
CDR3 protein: CASGGTGDQPQHF
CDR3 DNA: TGTGCCAGCGGCGGCACAGGGGATCAGCCCCAGCATTTT

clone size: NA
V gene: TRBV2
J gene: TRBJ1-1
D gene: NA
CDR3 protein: CASSVRVTEAFF
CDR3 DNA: TGTGCCAGCAGTGTAAGGGTGACTGAAGCTTTCTTT

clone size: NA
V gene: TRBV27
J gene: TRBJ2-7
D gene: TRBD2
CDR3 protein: CASSPGTSGRVEQYF
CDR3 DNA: TGTGCCAGCAGTCCAGGGACTAGCGGGAGGGTCGAGCAGTACTTC

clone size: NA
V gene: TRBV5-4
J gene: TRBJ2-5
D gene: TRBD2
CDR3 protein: CASSLLGGPISTQYF
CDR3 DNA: TGTGCCAGCAGCTTGCTGGGAGGGCCCATTTCAACCCAGTACTTC

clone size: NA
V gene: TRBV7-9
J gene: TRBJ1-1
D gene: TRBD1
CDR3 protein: CASSLFTGDTEAFF
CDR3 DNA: TGTGCCAGCAGCTTATTCACAGGGGACACTGAAGCTTTCTTT

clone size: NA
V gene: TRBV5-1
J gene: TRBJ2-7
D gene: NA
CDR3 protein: CASSLYGNEQYF
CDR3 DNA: TGCGCCAGCAGCTTGTACGGGAACGAGCAGTACTTC

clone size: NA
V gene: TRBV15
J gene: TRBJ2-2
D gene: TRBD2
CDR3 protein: CATSTGLAGAGELFF
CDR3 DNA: TGTGCCACCAGCACAGGACTAGCGGGAGCCGGGGAGCTGTTTTTT

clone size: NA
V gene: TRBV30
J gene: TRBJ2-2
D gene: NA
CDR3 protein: CAWSVMDSGELFF
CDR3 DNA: TGTGCCTGGAGTGTTATGGATTCCGGGGAGCTGTTTTTT

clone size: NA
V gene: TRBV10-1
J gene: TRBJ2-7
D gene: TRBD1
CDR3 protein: CASSPSGTVEQYF
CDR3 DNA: TGCGCCAGCAGTCCGTCGGGGACAGTCGAGCAGTACTTC

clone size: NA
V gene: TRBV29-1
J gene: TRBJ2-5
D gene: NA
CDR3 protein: CSGAGFSGVETQYF
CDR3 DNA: TGCAGCGGGGCAGGGTTTTCAGGTGTAGAGACCCAGTACTTC

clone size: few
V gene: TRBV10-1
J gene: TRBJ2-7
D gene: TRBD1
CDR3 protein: CASSDRTGGGTYF
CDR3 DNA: TGCGCCAGCAGTGACCGGACAGGGGGAGGGACGTACTTC

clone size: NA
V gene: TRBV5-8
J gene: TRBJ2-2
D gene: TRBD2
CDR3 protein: CASSLMAGANTGELFF
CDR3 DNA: TGTGCCAGCAGCTTGATGGCGGGAGCGAACACCGGGGAGCTGTTTTTT

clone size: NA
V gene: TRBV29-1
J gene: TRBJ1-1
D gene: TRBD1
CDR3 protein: CSARTGATEAFF
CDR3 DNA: TGCAGCGCTCGGACAGGGGCCACTGAGGCTTTCTTT

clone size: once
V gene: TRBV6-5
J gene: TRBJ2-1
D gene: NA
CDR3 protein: CATKLDAQNEQFF
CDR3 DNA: TGTGCCACCAAATTGGACGCTCAAAATGAGCAGTTCTTC

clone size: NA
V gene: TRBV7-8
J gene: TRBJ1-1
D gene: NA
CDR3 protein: CASGRGRGTEAFF
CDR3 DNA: TGTGCCAGCGGTAGAGGTCGAGGCACTGAAGCTTTCTTT

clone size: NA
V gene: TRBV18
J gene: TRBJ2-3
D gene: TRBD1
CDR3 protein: CASSPEIQGTGVTDTQYF
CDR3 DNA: TGTGCCAGCTCACCAGAGATTCAGGGGACAGGGGTCACAGATACGCAGTATTTT

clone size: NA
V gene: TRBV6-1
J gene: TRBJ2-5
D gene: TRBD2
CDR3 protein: CASSEQGLRGQETQYF
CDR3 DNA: TGTGCCAGCAGTGAACAGGGACTACGGGGTCAAGAGACCCAGTACTTC

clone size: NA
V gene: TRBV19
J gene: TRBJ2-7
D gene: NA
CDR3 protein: CASRRSSSYEQYF
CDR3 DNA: TGTGCCAGTCGGAGATCCAGCTCCTACGAGCAGTACTTC

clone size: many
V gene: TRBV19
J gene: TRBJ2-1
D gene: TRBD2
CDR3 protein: CASKVGGRGDEQFF
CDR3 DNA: TGTGCCAGTAAGGTGGGCGGGAGGGGGGATGAGCAGTTCTTC

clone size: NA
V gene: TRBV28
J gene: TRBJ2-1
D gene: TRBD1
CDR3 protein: CASSPWDRASYNEQFF
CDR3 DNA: TGTGCCAGCAGTCCATGGGACAGGGCCTCCTACAATGAGCAGTTCTTC

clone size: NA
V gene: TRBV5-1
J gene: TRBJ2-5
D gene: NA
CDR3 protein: CASSTRARETQYF
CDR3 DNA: TGCGCCAGCAGTACCAGGGCGCGAGAGACCCAGTACTTC

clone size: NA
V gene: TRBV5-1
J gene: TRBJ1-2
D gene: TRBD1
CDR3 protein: CASSSGTGVFGSYTF
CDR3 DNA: TGCGCCAGCAGCTCTGGGACAGGGGTATTTGGAAGCTACACCTTC

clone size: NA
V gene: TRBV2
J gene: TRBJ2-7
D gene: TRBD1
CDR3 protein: CASSLTGGSYEQYF
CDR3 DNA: TGTGCCAGCAGCCTGACAGGGGGCTCCTACGAGCAGTACTTC

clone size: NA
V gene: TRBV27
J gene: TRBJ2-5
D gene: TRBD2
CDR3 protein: CASSLFGVAGAGETQYF
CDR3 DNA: TGTGCCAGCAGTCTCTTTGGGGTAGCGGGAGCGGGAGAGACCCAGTACTTC

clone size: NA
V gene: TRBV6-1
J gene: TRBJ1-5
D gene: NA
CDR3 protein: CASSDSGLNQPQHF
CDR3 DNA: TGTGCCAGCAGTGATTCAGGGCTCAATCAGCCCCAGCATTTT

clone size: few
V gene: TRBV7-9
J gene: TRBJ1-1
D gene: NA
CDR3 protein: CASSLPPHTEAFF
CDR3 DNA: TGTGCCAGCAGCTTACCCCCCCACACTGAAGCTTTCTTT

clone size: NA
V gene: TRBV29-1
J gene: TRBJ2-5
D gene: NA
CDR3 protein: CSVEGGVGVQETQYF
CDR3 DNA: TGCAGCGTTGAAGGGGGGGTTGGGGTCCAAGAGACCCAGTACTTC

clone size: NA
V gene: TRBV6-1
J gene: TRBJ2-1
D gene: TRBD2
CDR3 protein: CASPTGGEQFF
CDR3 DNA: TGTGCCAGCCCGACGGGGGGGGAGCAGTTCTTC

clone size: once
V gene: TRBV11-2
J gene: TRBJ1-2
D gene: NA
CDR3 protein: CASNTIRGGIYGYTF
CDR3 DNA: TGTGCCAGCAACACAATAAGGGGCGGAATCTATGGCTACACCTTC

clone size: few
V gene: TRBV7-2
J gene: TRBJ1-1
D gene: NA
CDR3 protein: CASSFGHMNTEAFF
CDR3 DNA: TGTGCCAGCAGCTTTGGACATATGAACACTGAAGCTTTCTTT

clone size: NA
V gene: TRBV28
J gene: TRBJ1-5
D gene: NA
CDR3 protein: CASSYRTGNQPQHF
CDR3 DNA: TGTGCCAGCAGTTACAGGACGGGCAATCAGCCCCAGCATTTT

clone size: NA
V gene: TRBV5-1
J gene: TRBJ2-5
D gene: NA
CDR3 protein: CASSLEAGTLQETQYF
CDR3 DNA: TGCGCCAGCAGCTTGGAAGCCGGGACCCTCCAAGAGACCCAGTACTTC

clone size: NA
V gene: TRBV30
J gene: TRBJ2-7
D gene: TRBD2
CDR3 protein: CAWSPGLEDLYF
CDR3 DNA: TGTGCCTGGAGCCCAGGACTAGAGGACCTGTACTTC

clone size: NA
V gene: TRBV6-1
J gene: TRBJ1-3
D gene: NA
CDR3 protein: CASSDRGAGNTIYF
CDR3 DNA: TGTGCCAGCAGTGATAGAGGGGCTGGAAACACCATATATTTT

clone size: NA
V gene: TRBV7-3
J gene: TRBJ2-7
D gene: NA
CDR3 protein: CASSTSRGRKSSYEQYF
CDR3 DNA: TGTGCCAGCAGCACCAGCCGGGGGCGGAAAAGCTCCTACGAGCAGTACTTC

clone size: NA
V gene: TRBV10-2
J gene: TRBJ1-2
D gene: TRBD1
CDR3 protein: CASSVTGGYYGYTF
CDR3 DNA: TGCGCCAGCAGTGTCACAGGGGGGTACTATGGCTACACCTTC